This T cell receptor (beta chain) comes out of a study of T cells after yellow fever vaccination. Points from the study as a whole: The secondary response was weaker, and its peak arrived faster, on day 5 versus 15.

MiXCR, run by TCRdb on the 5' RACE reads, gives a single entry per CDR3 protein. There are about 320,000 distinct CDR3 sequences in the sample; around 4.4% occur only once, and approximately 20% lies in the top ten. This clonotype was seen more than once but under ten times. The antigen is unknown. The V gene end was trimmed by 6 bases and the J gene end by 2 bases; junction bases not matched to a gene: 6. The CDR3 is made up of 15 amino acids. Germline V CDR1 and CDR2: MGHRA, YSYEKL. This sequence originates from a man in his late teens or twenties who received the YFV17D yellow fever vaccine. The rearrangement joins TRBV4-1 to TRBJ2-2; 7 bases are shared with TRBD1. The sequencing here drew on PBMCs, taken 15 days after the yellow fever booster vaccination. CDR3 in amino acids: CASRRGTDNTGELFF. Written as DNA, the CDR3 is TGCGCCAGCAGAAGGGGGACAGATAACACCGGGGAGCTGTTTTTT.